This T cell receptor (beta chain) was sequenced in a study of cytomegalovirus exposure and HLA in healthy donors. Researchers ran the PCR with 60 Vbeta and 13 Jbeta primers. The assay was immunoSEQ multiplex PCR, and TCRdb's table has in-frame clones only and misses some. The sample consists of over 200,000 clones, 75% to 85% of them appearing once. V was pared by 2 bases and J by 6 bases, with 22 bases between. Germline lookup yields CDR1 SGHTA and CDR2 FQGNSA. This CDR3 is 17 amino acids long. The clonotype comes from an older woman in good health and CMV-seropositive. This chain connects TRBV7-2 to TRBJ1-2; D ambiguous. The sequenced material came from PBMCs. CDR3: CASSLYKNIRQGDGYTF. The CDR3 region has the DNA TGTGCCAGCAGCTTATACAAGAATATCCGACAAGGTGATGGCTACACCTTC.